The clone carrying this T cell receptor (beta chain) appeared a single time. The record originates from a study of blood T cell repertoires in COVID-19. V was pared by 3 bases and J by 7 bases, with 13 bases between. This CDR3 is 14 amino acids long. Germline V CDR1 and CDR2: WNHNN, SYGVQD (reference sequence). Generated by immunoSEQ multiplex PCR, the TCRdb table keeps only in-frame clones and is missing some. The table has approximately 240,000 clones, 84% seen once. This rearrangement joins TRBV10-1 to TRBJ2-1; weak D call: TRBD2 (6 bases). This receptor was taken from a woman aged 30 to 39 who had recovered from COVID-19. Sequencing was performed on peripheral blood. This CDR3 is CASSEGGPRNEQFF. Written as DNA, the CDR3 is TGCGCCAGCAGTGAAGGAGGGCCCCGGAATGAGCAGTTCTTC.